This T cell receptor beta chain was obtained from a study of high-grade serous ovarian cancer treatment subgroups. Background on the study: Mean per sample: around 14,000 reads, some 7,300 unique TCR beta rearrangements. Study outcomes and limitations: Different patients shared almost no repertoire; same-patient tumors shared roughly 0.11 to 0.8. TCR clonal relatedness correlated positively with neoantigen level. The analyses considered CDR3 and ignored CDR1 and CDR2.

Concerning this clone itself: The target antigen is unknown.

Profiled with immunoSEQ multiplex PCR; TCRdb holds only in-frame clones, not every one. The sample carries approximately 6,600 clones, 79% recorded once. V gave up 5 bases and J gave up 7 bases; unmatched junction bases: 11. The length of the CDR3 is 15 residues. Germline CDR1 and CDR2: MNHEY and SMNVEV (reference sequence). The tumor samples were collected prior to definitive surgery or chemotherapy. The sequence came from a human donor with high-grade serous ovarian cancer. The sequenced sample was tumor tissue. V usage is TRBV27 and J usage is TRBJ1-5; 7 positions agree with TRBD1. The CDR3 region is CASSRDSSVGQPQHF. DNA for the CDR3: TGTGCCAGCAGTCGGGACAGCTCGGTAGGGCAGCCCCAGCATTTT.